A selection of T cell receptor beta chains follows, all from one sample in a study of a mutant IDH1 vaccine in newly diagnosed glioma. Their target antigens are unknown. Sequencing used immunoSEQ multiplex PCR; TCRdb keeps in-frame clones, though not all of them. The sample has approximately 61,000 clones; approximately 79% are singletons. The material was PBMCs, obtained from a glioma patient whose treatment included an IDH1 peptide vaccine. Source of these receptors: a woman aged 45-65 years with glioma. The CDR3 runs from the conserved cysteine through the conserved F or W. The D gene is left open where the match is weak. A row's size may be missing; if present it is once, few, many or a size class.

clone size	V gene	CDR3 length	D gene	J gene	CDR3 DNA	CDR3 protein
NA	TRBV18	14	NA	TRBJ2-3	TGTGCCAGCTCACCATGGGGTGCGTCAGATACGCAGTATTTT	CASSPWGASDTQYF
once	TRBV19	13	TRBD1	TRBJ1-2	TGTGCCAGTAGTGTCACAGGGGGCTTTGGCTACACCTTC	CASSVTGGFGYTF
once	TRBV18	13	NA	TRBJ2-5	TGTGCCAGCTCACCGTATCCCCAAGAGACCCAGTACTTC	CASSPYPQETQYF
NA	TRBV7-9	11	NA	TRBJ2-7	TGTGCCAGCACGTCAGCCTACGAGCAGTACTTC	CASTSAYEQYF
once	TRBV16	12	NA	TRBJ2-4	TGTGCCAGCAGCCTAGCCCGTACGGAAATGTACTTC	CASSLARTEMYF
NA	TRBV6-5	14	TRBD1	TRBJ2-2	TGTGCCGTACAACGACAGGGGAACACCGGGGAGCTGTTTTTT	CAVQRQGNTGELFF
few	TRBV11-3	13	TRBD1	TRBJ2-7	TGTGCCAGCAGCTCCCGGGACAGGGGTGGGCAGTACTTC	CASSSRDRGGQYF
once	TRBV6-1	11	NA	TRBJ1-1	TGTGCCAGCACTAAGAACACTGAAGCTTTCTTT	CASTKNTEAFF
NA	TRBV18	14	NA	TRBJ1-2	TGTGCCAGCTCGCCGGACAGTACTAACTATGGCTACACCTTC	CASSPDSTNYGYTF
NA	TRBV5-6	15	TRBD1	TRBJ2-7	TGTGCCAGCAGCTTGGGGCAGGGGGCTGGAAACGAGCAGTACTTC	CASSLGQGAGNEQYF
NA	TRBV4-3	17	NA	TRBJ1-3	TGCGCCAGCAGCCACGCCGGGACTCTGGGCTCTGGAAACACCATATATTTT	CASSHAGTLGSGNTIYF
once	TRBV19	17	NA	TRBJ1-5	TGTGCCAGTAGTATAGACGCCCCCGGCGGTGTGATTTTCGCCCAGCATTTT	CASSIDAPGGVIFAQHF
NA	TRBV5-5	14	NA	TRBJ1-2	TGTGCCAGCAGGATCCAGACAGGCCCCTATGGCTACACCTTC	CASRIQTGPYGYTF
NA	TRBV5-1	14	NA	TRBJ2-5	TGCGCCAGCAGCTTGGGGACCTCCCCGGAGACCCAGTACTTC	CASSLGTSPETQYF
NA	TRBV18	17	TRBD1	TRBJ1-6	TGTGCCAGCTCACCGGGAAGGACAGGAACGGGAGTATCACCCCTCCACTTT	CASSPGRTGTGVSPLHF
NA	TRBV9	18	TRBD1	TRBJ2-7	TGTGCCAGCAGCGCCACCGGGACAGGGTCGCCTGGACCCTACGAGCAGTACTTC	CASSATGTGSPGPYEQYF
NA	TRBV25-1	14	NA	TRBJ1-3	TGTGCCAGCAGTGAATGGGAGACTGGAAACACCATATATTTT	CASSEWETGNTIYF
NA	TRBV19	15	TRBD1	TRBJ1-2	TGTGCCAGTAGTCCCCAACAGGGGGCAACAGGTGGCTACACCTTC	CASSPQQGATGGYTF
NA	TRBV7-9	12	TRBD1	TRBJ2-1	TGTGCCAGCAGCTTGACAGGGATTGAGCAGTTCTTC	CASSLTGIEQFF
NA	TRBV5-1	15	TRBD2	TRBJ2-2	TGCGCCAGCAGCTTGGCCAGGGAGGGCACCGGGGAGCTGTTTTTT	CASSLAREGTGELFF
NA	TRBV5-6	14	NA	TRBJ1-3	TGTGCCAGCAGCTTGTTGGACTCTGGAAACACCATATATTTT	CASSLLDSGNTIYF
NA	TRBV7-9	16	TRBD1	TRBJ2-4	TGTGCCAGCAGCTTAGTCAGGGACAGGTCGCGAAACATTCAGTACTTC	CASSLVRDRSRNIQYF
NA	TRBV19	15	TRBD1	TRBJ1-1	TGTGCCAGTAGTATACAAGAGGGGGCGAACACTGAAGCTTTCTTT	CASSIQEGANTEAFF
NA	TRBV11-2	17	NA	TRBJ1-1	TGTGCCAGCAGCAGAGAAGCACAGGGTTGGGTGAACACTGAAGCTTTCTTT	CASSREAQGWVNTEAFF
once	TRBV27	15	NA	TRBJ2-7	TGTGCCAGCAGTTTAAGCAGTTACCGCTCCTACGAGCAGTACTTC	CASSLSSYRSYEQYF
NA	TRBV6-5	15	NA	TRBJ1-1	TGTGCCAGCAGTTATGGGGGGGAGTCGGATACTGAAGCTTTCTTT	CASSYGGESDTEAFF
NA	TRBV6-6	13	NA	TRBJ2-6	TGTGCCAGCGGAACTTCTGGGGCCAACGTCCTGACTTTC	CASGTSGANVLTF
NA	TRBV29-1	14	TRBD1	TRBJ2-1	TGCAGCGCTGCGCGGGACAGGGGCTACAATGAGCAGTTCTTC	CSAARDRGYNEQFF
NA	TRBV11-2	11	NA	TRBJ2-3	TGTGCCAGCAGCTTAGCAGATACGCAGTATTTT	CASSLADTQYF
NA	TRBV6-1	15	TRBD2	TRBJ2-2	TGTGCCAGCAGTGTTTCCGGGGGGGTTGTCGGGGAGCTGTTTTTT	CASSVSGGVVGELFF
NA	TRBV7-2	16	NA	TRBJ1-6	TGTGCCAGCACCCCTGTAGGCAGGTCCTATAATTCACCCCTCCACTTT	CASTPVGRSYNSPLHF
NA	TRBV28	17	TRBD2	TRBJ2-3	TGTGCCAGCAGTTTCCCTAGCGGGGGGCCGCGGGCAGATACGCAGTATTTT	CASSFPSGGPRADTQYF
NA	TRBV5-1	17	NA	TRBJ2-2	TGCGCCAGCAGCTTGGGAATAAGGCCAGATAGCACCGGGGAGCTGTTTTTT	CASSLGIRPDSTGELFF
few	TRBV2	15	TRBD1	TRBJ1-6	TGTGCCAGCAGTCGACAGGGGGCGGGTAATTCACCCCTCCACTTT	CASSRQGAGNSPLHF
NA	TRBV4-3	11	NA	TRBJ1-1	TGCGCCAGCAGCCAACGGGGGTTGGCTTTCTTT	CASSQRGLAFF
NA	TRBV29-1	12	NA	TRBJ2-7	TGCAGCGTTTCAGGGTCTACCTACGAGCAGTACTTC	CSVSGSTYEQYF
NA	TRBV9	15	NA	TRBJ2-2	TGTGCCAGCAGCCCCAGAGGGGGAGAGACCGGGGAGCTGTTTTTT	CASSPRGGETGELFF
once	TRBV5-1	14	TRBD1	TRBJ2-3	TGCGCCAGCAGCTCGGACAGGGTCGCAGATACGCAGTATTTT	CASSSDRVADTQYF
NA	TRBV30	12	NA	TRBJ1-2	TGTGCCTGGAGTGTAAGAGGGGATGGCTACACCTTC	CAWSVRGDGYTF
NA	TRBV28	17	TRBD1	TRBJ2-7	TGTGCCAGCAGGTCCGGTTTCTGGGGACAGCCTTTCTACGAGCAGTACTTC	CASRSGFWGQPFYEQYF
NA	TRBV5-1	16	NA	TRBJ1-1	TGCGCCAGCAGCTGGTTGCTCGGGACGGCGGGAAGTGAAGCTTTCTTT	CASSWLLGTAGSEAFF
NA	TRBV5-6	15	NA	TRBJ2-7	TGTGCCAGCAGCTTCGGTGGGTTACGAACCTACGAGCAGTACTTC	CASSFGGLRTYEQYF
NA	TRBV7-9	13	NA	TRBJ1-3	TGTGCCAGCAAGCGAGGCGCTGGAAACACCATATATTTT	CASKRGAGNTIYF
NA	TRBV25-1	16	NA	TRBJ2-3	TGTGCCAGCAGTGGGGGGGCTGAATGGGTAGGAGATACGCAGTATTTT	CASSGGAEWVGDTQYF
NA	TRBV5-1	15	TRBD1	TRBJ1-6	TGCGCCAGCAGCTTGGAAGGCAGGGGGCAATCACCCCTCCACTTT	CASSLEGRGQSPLHF
NA	TRBV19	19	NA	TRBJ1-1	TGTGCCAGTAGTCTCCGAGGGTGGGGTCAGCCACCTATGAACACTGAAGCTTTCTTT	CASSLRGWGQPPMNTEAFF
NA	TRBV5-4	14	NA	TRBJ2-7	TGTGCCAGCACCACGGGGTCGGGGGCCTACGAGCAGTACTTC	CASTTGSGAYEQYF
NA	TRBV5-1	16	TRBD2	TRBJ2-7	TGCGCCAGCAGCTTGGCTGGACTAGCGGCAACCTACGAGCAGTACTTC	CASSLAGLAATYEQYF
NA	TRBV10-2	15	NA	TRBJ1-5	TGCGCCAGCAGCTCCCAGGGTACGGGAAATCAGCCCCAGCATTTT	CASSSQGTGNQPQHF
NA	TRBV5-1	12	TRBD1	TRBJ2-7	TGCGCCAGCAGCTCCCAGGGGGACGAGCAGTACTTC	CASSSQGDEQYF
NA	TRBV5-1	17	NA	TRBJ1-6	TGCGCCAGCTCACTCAGGGACGGTCGCTCCTATAATTCACCCCTCCACTTT	CASSLRDGRSYNSPLHF
once	TRBV6-5	16	NA	TRBJ1-1	TGTGCCAGCAGTTACTCGAGTGGTTGGGTATCGACTGAAGCTTTCTTT	CASSYSSGWVSTEAFF
few	TRBV6-4	15	TRBD2	TRBJ2-2	TGTGCCAGCAGTGACCGGGGGGGTGACACCGGGGAGCTGTTTTTT	CASSDRGGDTGELFF
NA	TRBV7-3	14	TRBD1	TRBJ1-6	TGTGCCAGCAGCTCGACAGGGAATAATTCACCCCTCCACTTT	CASSSTGNNSPLHF
NA	TRBV2	16	TRBD2	TRBJ2-2	TGTGCCAGCAGGGGACTAGCGGGGGGCTACACCGGGGAGCTGTTTTTT	CASRGLAGGYTGELFF
NA	TRBV7-8	15	NA	TRBJ2-7	TGTGCCAGCAGCTTAAGGGACGCTCTCTCCTACGAGCAGTACTTC	CASSLRDALSYEQYF
NA	TRBV6-1	13	NA	TRBJ1-1	TGTGCCAGCCCCGACAGCATGAACACTGAAGCTTTCTTT	CASPDSMNTEAFF
NA	TRBV23-1	16	NA	TRBJ2-7	TGCGCCAGCAGTCAAGCGGGCGAGTGCTGCTCCTACGAGCAGTACTTC	CASSQAGECCSYEQYF